Sequencing of this TCR beta chain was carried out in a study of human T cells and chemical hapten exposure. Time point meaning: patch test 1, 2 weeks after DPC sensitization. The treatment was: therapeutic diphenylcyclopropenone sensitization with weekly scalp DPC. This CDR3 is 11 amino acids long. In germline, CDR1 is MDHEN, CDR2 SYDVKM. TCRdb called the RACE reads again in MiXCR, with one record for every CDR3 protein. The sample yields 100,000 or so distinct CDR3 sequences, 8% to 13% seen once. Study-level points and caveats: Patch test score was positively correlated with the counts of TCRs that had expanded at PT1. Each of the donors had alopecia, so their immune responses may not resemble those of healthy people. Expanded TCRs created a significantly greater count of big CDR3 similarity clusters than controls did.

This clonotype showed up many times. Its target is not known. The clonotype originates from a woman in her 40s with alopecia areata. Some clones in this sample may be carry-over from other donors' samples. The chain carries TRBV28 and TRBJ2-7, with 8 bases identical to TRBD1. The sample consisted of whole blood, taken in connection with sensitization to the hapten diphenylcyclopropenone (DPC). The CDR3 loop reads CSVQGEYEQYF. The CDR3 DNA reads as TGTTCCGTACAGGGGGAATACGAGCAGTACTTC.